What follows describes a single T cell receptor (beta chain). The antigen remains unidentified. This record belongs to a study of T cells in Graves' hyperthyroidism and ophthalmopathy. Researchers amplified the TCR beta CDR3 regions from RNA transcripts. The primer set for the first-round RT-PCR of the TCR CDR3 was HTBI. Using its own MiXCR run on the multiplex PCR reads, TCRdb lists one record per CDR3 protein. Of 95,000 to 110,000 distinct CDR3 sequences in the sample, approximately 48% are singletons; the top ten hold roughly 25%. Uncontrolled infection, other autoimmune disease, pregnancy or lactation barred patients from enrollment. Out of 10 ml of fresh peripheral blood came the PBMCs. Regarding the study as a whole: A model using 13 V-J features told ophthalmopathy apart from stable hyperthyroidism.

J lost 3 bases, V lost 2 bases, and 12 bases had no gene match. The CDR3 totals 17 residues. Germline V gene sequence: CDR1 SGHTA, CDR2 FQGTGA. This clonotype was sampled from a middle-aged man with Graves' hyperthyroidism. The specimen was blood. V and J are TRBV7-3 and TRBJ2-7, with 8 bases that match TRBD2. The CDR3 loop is CASSLGLATGTNYEQYF. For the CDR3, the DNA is TGTGCCAGCAGCTTAGGACTAGCTACCGGGACTAACTACGAGCAGTACTTC.